A single sample is the source of the 30 T cell receptor beta chains below, sequenced in a study of shared clonotypes between healthy human individuals. The data were produced by immunoSEQ multiplex PCR, yet TCRdb's version contains in-frame clones alone and is incomplete. The table includes 450,000 to 500,000 clones, 78% detected once. Sequenced material: PBMCs. These receptors were obtained from a woman in her 40s in good health. Some clones in this sample may be carry-over from other donors' samples.

V gene TRBV28 combines with J gene TRBJ1-1, with D uncertain. The V end lost 2 bases, the J end lost 4 bases, and 11 bases lay between the germline ends. This CDR3 has 14 residues. Per the germline V gene, CDR1 is MDHEN and CDR2 is SYDVKM. The CDR3: CASSLGVSFTEAFF. The CDR3 nucleotides read TGTGCCAGCAGTTTAGGGGTAAGCTTCACTGAAGCTTTCTTT. The variable domain in full, completed from reference TRBV28 and TRBJ1-1, reads DVKVTQSSRYLVKRTGEKVFLECVQDMDHENMFWYRQDPGLGLRLIYFSYDVKMKEKGDIPEGYSVSREKKERFSLILESASTNQTSMYLCASSLGVSFTEAFFGQGTRLTVV.

This chain links TRBV7-9 with TRBJ2-1; 7 bases map to TRBD1. The CDR3 has 15 amino acids. The germline V gene has CDR1 SEHNR and CDR2 FQNEAQ (reference sequence). V lost 3 bases and J lost 8; bases outside the gene matches: 10. CDR3 in DNA: TGTGCCAGCAGCTTGACCGGGACAGTTGGGGATGAGCAGTTCTTC. This codes for CASSLTGTVGDEQFF.

The chain employs TRBV4-1 and TRBJ2-5; possible D gene TRBD2, 6 bases. V was pared by 4 bases and J by 2 bases, with 17 bases between. This CDR3 has 16 residues. Germline CDR1 MGHRA, CDR2 YSYEKL. The CDR3 DNA follows: TGCGCCAGCAGCCTACCCTCGGGAGTTTGGCAAGAGACCCAGTACTTC. It translates to CASSLPSGVWQETQYF.

The chain carries TRBV7-9 and TRBJ2-5; D not resolved. CDR3 length equals 11 residues. Germline V gene data show CDR1 as SEHNR and CDR2 as FQNEAQ (reference sequence). The V gene lost 0 bases and the J gene lost 8 bases, with 4 bases spanning the gap. CDR3: CASSLASTQYF. The CDR3 DNA sequence: TGTGCCAGCAGCTTAGCGTCCACCCAGTACTTC.

Only a few counts were recorded for this clone. The J gene is TRBJ2-7, the V gene TRBV6-5; 8 bases match TRBD2. The ends lost 0 bases at V and 2 bases at J; junction bases unmatched: 3. This CDR3 spans 15 amino acids. Germline lookup yields CDR1 MNHEY and CDR2 SVGAGI. CDR3 amino acids: CASSYSGLGTYEQYF. The CDR3 DNA sequence: TGTGCCAGCAGTTACTCGGGACTAGGGACCTACGAGCAGTACTTC.

The rearrangement links TRBV6-1 to TRBJ2-7; possibly TRBD1 for D (6 bases). Germline CDR1 reads MNHNS; CDR2 reads SASEGT. Trimming cost V 4 bases and J 3 bases, with 10 bases left between them. This CDR3 has 13 residues. CDR3 protein: CASSVGQLYEQYF. The DNA for the CDR3 is TGTGCCAGCAGTGTTGGACAGCTCTACGAGCAGTACTTC.

The chain is built from TRBV6-6 and TRBJ1-4; D call uncertain. V lost 7 bases and J lost 0, with 12 bases in between. Germline-derived CDR1 and CDR2 are MNHNY and SVGAGI (reference sequence). CDR3 length: 15 amino acids. In DNA, the CDR3 is TGTGCCAGCAACCTTAACCTTGCAACTAATGAAAAACTGTTTTTT. Translated, it gives CASNLNLATNEKLFF.

This clone came up a few times. The CDR3: CSVPLAGQETQYF. The CDR3 DNA reads as TGCAGCGTGCCCCTCGCAGGCCAAGAGACCCAGTACTTC. The chain employs TRBV29-1 and TRBJ2-5; D unclear. Germline loops: CDR1 SQVTM, CDR2 ANQGSEA. CDR3 length: 13 residues. V gave up 6 bases and J gave up 1 base, with 12 bases separating them.

The gene calls are TRBV29-1 and TRBJ1-1, with D uncertain. With 6 bases removed from V and 2 bases from J, the gap between germline ends came to 7 bases. The V gene's germline CDR1 is SQVTM and CDR2 ANQGSEA. The CDR3 loop spans 11 amino acids. CDR3 protein: CSVTLNTEAFF. The CDR3 nucleotides read TGCAGCGTCACCCTCAACACTGAAGCTTTCTTT.

This clone was detected only a few times. Other DNA sequences in the sample encode the same CDR3. This sequence joins TRBV11-2 and TRBJ2-2, with D uncertain. Germline assignment: CDR1 SGHAT and CDR2 FQNNGV. V gave up 4 bases and J gave up 5 bases, with 5 bases separating them. The CDR3 length is 12 residues. CDR3 sequence (DNA): TGTGCCAGCAGCTGGGGTACCGGGGAGCTGTTTTTT. Translated: CASSWGTGELFF.

The rearrangement links TRBV27 to TRBJ2-3; 11 bases are shared with TRBD2. Germline-derived CDR1 and CDR2 are MNHEY and SMNVEV (reference sequence). This CDR3 comprises 17 residues. J was trimmed by 2 bases and V by 6 bases; bases with no gene match: 10. The CDR3 here is CASRRAPGLADTDTQYF. The CDR3, as DNA: TGTGCCAGCAGACGAGCACCGGGACTAGCGGACACAGATACGCAGTATTTT.

This chain uses TRBV11-2 with TRBJ2-1, with a possible D match to TRBD2 (7 bases). Trimming left V 7 bases short and J 6 bases short, with 22 bases between. The CDR3 has 16 amino acids. Per the germline V gene, CDR1 is SGHAT and CDR2 is FQNNGV. The CDR3 spells CASTKEGGVLINEQFF. CDR3 coding DNA: TGTGCCAGCACCAAAGAGGGGGGGGTCTTGATCAATGAGCAGTTCTTC.

The rearrangement joins TRBV7-2 to TRBJ2-7, with 9 nucleotides matching TRBD2. V shed 3 bases and J 5 bases; nucleotides not matched to a gene: 8. The CDR3 covers 15 residues. Germline loops: CDR1 SGHTA, CDR2 FQGNSA. The CDR3 spells CASSLGGLARHEQYF. DNA of the CDR3: TGTGCCAGCAGCTTGGGGGGACTAGCTCGACACGAGCAGTACTTC.

This clone was observed a handful of times. DNA for the CDR3: TGTGCCAGTTCCTCGTGGGGAGGGGGCATGCAGCCCCAGCATTTT. It translates to CASSSWGGGMQPQHF. The chain recombines TRBV2 with TRBJ1-5; 7 bases line up with TRBD1. Germline assignment: CDR1 SNHLY and CDR2 FYNNEI. V lost 9 bases and J lost 7; bases outside the gene matches: 15. The CDR3 runs 15 residues.

The table lists this clone with a few counts. J is TRBJ2-2 and V is TRBV27; 9 nucleotides agree with TRBD2. The germline gives CDR1 MNHEY, CDR2 SMNVEV (reference sequence). The CDR3 has 17 residues. Unmatched junction bases numbered 15, after V lost 8 bases and J lost 5 bases. The CDR3 nucleotides read TGTGCCAGCTGCCTTCACGGGGCAGCGGGAGGTACCGGGGAGCTGTTTTTT. Protein sequence: CASCLHGAAGGTGELFF.

The chain couples TRBV28 to TRBJ2-3, with 10 bases matching TRBD2. CDR1 is MDHEN and CDR2 is SYDVKM in the germline V gene. V trimming: 2 bases; J trimming: 8 bases; junction bases outside the gene matches: 4. The CDR3 sequence is 14 residues long. CDR3 protein: CASSLLAGAGTQYF. The CDR3 coding sequence is TGTGCCAGCAGTTTACTAGCGGGAGCAGGTACGCAGTATTTT.

The chain links TRBV7-2 to TRBJ2-5; 7 bases are shared with TRBD1. The CDR3 is 15 amino acids. The junction had 7 bases not matched to a gene; V was cut back by 1 base and J by 5 bases. Germline lookup yields CDR1 SGHTA and CDR2 FQGNSA. CDR3 sequence: CASSLVRGRGETQYF. The CDR3 DNA follows: TGTGCCAGCAGCTTAGTACGGGGCAGGGGGGAGACCCAGTACTTC.

V gene TRBV5-1 combines with J gene TRBJ1-2, with D uncertain. Germline V lookup: CDR1 SGHRS, CDR2 YFSETQ. V was cut by 4 bases and J by 1 base, with 11 bases left in between. CDR3 size: 14 residues. The CDR3 region has the DNA TGCGCCAGCAGCCCCGCAAGTGGTAACTATGGCTACACCTTC. Translating gives CASSPASGNYGYTF.

The chain recombines TRBV29-1 with TRBJ2-5; D is uncertain. The better agreement between TRBJ2-7 and the DNA end casts doubt on the J call. Germline CDR1 and CDR2: SQVTM and ANQGSEA. This CDR3 region has 14 residues. The CDR3 spells CSAKLGRAPYEQYF. The CDR3 DNA follows: TGCAGCGCGAAACTCGGCCGGGCCCCCTACGAGCAGTACTTC.

This sequence joins TRBV6-1 and TRBJ2-1, with 12 nucleotides matching TRBD1. CDR1 MNHNS and CDR2 SASEGT come from the germline V gene. The length of the CDR3 is 14 residues. Germline trimming cut 6 bases from V and 8 bases from J; bases unmatched to any gene: 5. CDR3 in amino acids: CASRTGTGGYEQFF. The DNA of the CDR3 is TGTGCCAGCAGAACCGGGACAGGGGGCTATGAGCAGTTCTTC.

V and J are TRBV5-6 and TRBJ1-2; 10 bases fit TRBD1. V dropped 6 bases and J dropped 5; count of bases not matched to a gene: 7. Germline loops: CDR1 SGHDT, CDR2 YYEEEE. The CDR3 runs to 14 residues. CDR3 residues: CASKLPGQGYGYTF. The CDR3 coding sequence is TGTGCCAGCAAACTACCGGGACAGGGGTATGGCTACACCTTC.

About this clone: This same CDR3 is encoded by further DNA sequences in the sample. The chain has TRBV18 and TRBJ2-3; tentatively, D is TRBD2 (5 bases). Germline V gene lookup returns CDR1 KGHSH and CDR2 LQKENI. There are 14 residues in the CDR3. The V and J ends lost 3 bases and 0 bases respectively, with 7 bases between them. This CDR3 reads CASSPRTSTDTQYF. The CDR3 DNA sequence: TGTGCCAGCTCACCGCGGACTAGCACAGATACGCAGTATTTT.

The chain has TRBV10-1 and TRBJ2-1; TRBD2 might be the D (6 bases). The CDR3 has 18 amino acids. CDR1 is WNHNN and CDR2 is SYGVQD in the germline V gene (reference sequence). V lost 2 bases to trimming and J lost 2 bases, with 19 bases between them. DNA for the CDR3: TGCGCCAGCAGTGAGAGCGGGTTTACCTTTAGGGCCTACAATGAGCAGTTCTTC. Protein product: CASSESGFTFRAYNEQFF.

A note on this clone: At the DNA level, this CDR3 is encoded by other sequences in the same sample as well. DNA of the CDR3: TGTGCCAGTAGCTCGGACAGCTTGAACACTGAAGCTTTCTTT. As protein: CASSSDSLNTEAFF. This rearrangement joins TRBV19 to TRBJ1-1, with D possibly TRBD1 on 6 matching bases. The CDR3 contains 14 residues. V was pared by 6 bases and J by 0 bases, with 11 bases between. Germline lookup yields CDR1 LNHDA and CDR2 SQIVND (reference sequence).

The chain is built from TRBV7-2 and TRBJ2-7; D may be TRBD1 or TRBD2 (6 bases each). The V end was cut by 0 bases, the J end by 2 bases, with 8 bases between. The CDR3 runs 14 residues. Germline V gives CDR1 SGHTA, CDR2 FQGNSA. The CDR3: CASSLARDTYEQYF. The CDR3 nucleotides read TGTGCCAGCAGCTTAGCGCGGGACACCTACGAGCAGTACTTC.

CDR3 amino acids: CASSPTSLGEQFF. In DNA form, the CDR3 reads TGTGCCAGCAGCCCAACTAGCTTAGGTGAGCAGTTCTTC. The chain joins TRBV7-8 to TRBJ2-1, with D possibly TRBD2 on 6 matching bases. The germline V and J ends were trimmed by 5 bases and 9 bases, with 14 bases remaining between them. The germline V gene encodes CDR1 SGHVS and CDR2 FQNEAQ. The CDR3 length is 13 residues.

The chain links TRBV10-3 to TRBJ2-2, with TRBD1 matching over 9 bases. The CDR3 loop spans 15 amino acids. Looked up from germline, CDR1 is ENHRY and CDR2 is SYGVKD. V trimming: 4 bases; J trimming: 6 bases; junction bases outside the gene matches: 6. CDR3 sequence: CAISALTGGPGELFF. The CDR3 DNA follows: TGTGCCATCAGTGCCCTGACAGGGGGGCCCGGGGAGCTGTTTTTT.

This clone has a single count. The V gene is TRBV7-8, the J gene TRBJ1-3; 8 bases agree with TRBD1. This CDR3 is 20 amino acids long. Trimming at V came to 5 bases and at J to 1 base, leaving 19 bases not matched to a gene. CDR1 and CDR2 (germline): SGHVS, FQNEAQ. CDR3 residues: CASSDGTGLSSIFSGNTIYF. The CDR3 DNA reads TGTGCCAGCAGCGACGGGACAGGTTTATCTTCCATCTTTTCTGGAAACACCATATATTTT.

The V call is TRBV9, the J call TRBJ1-1, with D perhaps matching TRBD1 (5 bases). Germline CDR1 reads SGDLS; CDR2 reads YYNGEE. V was clipped by 0 bases and J by 5 bases, with 17 bases between them. The CDR3 contains 16 residues. The CDR3 nucleotides are TGTGCCAGCAGCGTAGCGAACGGACTCGGGGGGACTGAAGCTTTCTTT. Its translation is CASSVANGLGGTEAFF. Drawing the rest from reference TRBV9 and TRBJ1-1, the complete variable domain is DSGVTQTPKHLITATGQRVTLRCSPRSGDLSVYWYQQSLDQGLQFLIQYYNGEERAKGNILERFSAQQFPDLHSELNLSSLELGDSALYFCASSVANGLGGTEAFFGQGTRLTVV.

This clone was recorded once. The CDR3 DNA sequence: TGTGCCAGCTCACCCGGGAGCGGAACCGGGGAGCTGTTTTTT. It encodes CASSPGSGTGELFF. This chain uses TRBV18 with TRBJ2-2; D is perhaps TRBD2 (6 bases). Germline lookup yields CDR1 KGHSH and CDR2 LQKENI. Trimming took off 3 bases at V and 5 bases at J, with 10 bases between the two ends. The CDR3 is 14 amino acids.